A selection of T cell receptor beta chains follows, all from one sample in a study of graft-versus-host responses after intestinal transplantation. Here immunoSEQ multiplex PCR was the method, and the copy in TCRdb shows in-frame clones only, minus some. This table has 75,000 to 100,000 clones, over 80% appearing once. These TCRs' antigens remain unknown. Sequenced material: unstimulated CD8+ T cells sorted from spleen or lymph node cells, taken before intestinal transplant. The receptor source for this set is a human donor who received an intestinal transplant. The CDR3 runs from the conserved cysteine through the conserved F or W. A D gene is named only where the DNA matches it firmly. The size of a clone is reported for some rows only, either as once, few or many, or as a class for expanded clones.

J gene	V gene	clone size	D gene	CDR3 DNA	CDR3 protein
TRBJ2-3	TRBV29-1	-	TRBD2	TGCAGCGTTGAGGGACTAGCGGGGGGCAACGCCCCAGATACGCAGTATTTT	CSVEGLAGGNAPDTQYF
TRBJ2-2	TRBV4-1	-	-	TGCGCCAGCAGCCAACATAACACCGGGGAGCTGTTTTTT	CASSQHNTGELFF
TRBJ2-7	TRBV20-1	-	TRBD1	TGCAGTGCAAGACAGGGGTACGAGCAGTACTTC	CSARQGYEQYF
TRBJ2-2	TRBV4-1	-	-	TGCGCCAGCAGCCAAATAGGGGGTACCCACACCGGGGAGCTGTTTTTT	CASSQIGGTHTGELFF
TRBJ1-1	TRBV7-3	-	-	TGTGCCAGCAGCTTATCCCCGGGGGGGAACACTGAAGCTTTCTTT	CASSLSPGGNTEAFF
TRBJ1-2	TRBV6-6	once	-	TGTGCCAGCAGTTTCCCAGGGGAATATGGCTACACCTTC	CASSFPGEYGYTF
TRBJ1-2	TRBV5-4	-	TRBD1	TGTGCCAGCAGCCTCGGGACAGGCGATCCTAACTATGGCTACACCTTC	CASSLGTGDPNYGYTF
TRBJ1-2	TRBV18	-	-	TGTGCCAGCTCACCACAAGCCCAGGGCGATGGCTACACCTTC	CASSPQAQGDGYTF
TRBJ2-1	TRBV7-3	-	TRBD2	TGTGCCAGCAGCTTAGGGACTAGCGGGAATGAGCAGTTCTTC	CASSLGTSGNEQFF
TRBJ2-3	TRBV6-5	-	-	TGTGCCAGCAGTTATTTGTCGACAGATACGCAGTATTTT	CASSYLSTDTQYF
TRBJ2-5	TRBV7-7	-	-	TGTGCCAGCAGCTTAAACCTAGCGAGTGAGACCCAGTACTTC	CASSLNLASETQYF
TRBJ1-1	TRBV19	-	-	TGTGCCAGTAGTATAGCTTGGAACACTGAAGCTTTCTTT	CASSIAWNTEAFF
TRBJ2-3	TRBV5-8	-	TRBD1	TGTGCCAGCAGCGACGGGACAGCAGCCACAGATACGCAGTATTTT	CASSDGTAATDTQYF
TRBJ2-1	TRBV7-9	-	TRBD2	TGTGCCAGCAGTCTGCTAGCGGGAGCAAATGAGCAGTTCTTC	CASSLLAGANEQFF
TRBJ2-7	TRBV7-9	-	-	TGTGCCAGCAGCAAAGTAGGGGGAAGCGACGAGCAGTACTTC	CASSKVGGSDEQYF
TRBJ2-3	TRBV27	-	-	TGTGCCACCAGAGAATACACAGGCCACACAGATACGCAGTATTTT	CATREYTGHTDTQYF
TRBJ1-6	TRBV30	-	-	TGTGCCTGGAGCCCAGGGGTGAGCTCCTATAATTCACCCCTCCACTTT	CAWSPGVSSYNSPLHF
TRBJ2-7	TRBV28	-	TRBD2	TGTGCCAGCAGTTTATTGCGGGAGGGTCGCGAGCAGTACTTC	CASSLLREGREQYF
TRBJ2-7	TRBV7-9	-	-	TGTGCCAGCAGCACAGTTGAGAGCTCCTACGAGCAGTACTTC	CASSTVESSYEQYF
TRBJ2-3	TRBV5-1	-	TRBD2	TGCGCCAGCAGCTTCGGGGGGACGCAGTATTTT	CASSFGGTQYF
TRBJ2-3	TRBV7-9	-	TRBD2	TGTGCCAGCCACCTCGCCGGGGGGGACATCACAGATACGCAGTATTTT	CASHLAGGDITDTQYF
TRBJ1-2	TRBV2	-	-	TGTGCCACCCCCCGGGAGGAGTCGACCCTTAACTATGGCTACACCTTC	CATPREESTLNYGYTF
TRBJ2-4	TRBV15	few	TRBD2	TGTGCCACCAGCAAAGAACTAGCGGGAGGGGGGAGTGGAAACATTCAGTACTTC	CATSKELAGGGSGNIQYF
TRBJ1-3	TRBV4-2	-	TRBD1	TGTGCCAGCAGCTTCGCCGGGACAGGGGGAAACACCATATATTTT	CASSFAGTGGNTIYF
TRBJ1-1	TRBV28	-	TRBD1	TGTGCCAGCAGTTTTGAGGGGGCCGCTTTCTTT	CASSFEGAAFF
TRBJ2-3	TRBV19	-	TRBD2	TGTGCCAGTAGTCCCGCGGGACTAGGTACCACAGATACGCAGTATTTT	CASSPAGLGTTDTQYF
TRBJ2-1	TRBV4-3	-	TRBD1	TGCGCCAGCAGCCAAGATGGTCAGGGGGCCTCCTACAATGAGCAGTTCTTC	CASSQDGQGASYNEQFF
TRBJ1-2	TRBV30	once	-	TGTGCCTGGAGTATTTCAGGGGAGAATGGCTACACCTTC	CAWSISGENGYTF
TRBJ1-1	TRBV4-1	-	TRBD1	TGCGCCAGCAGCCATGGACAGGAGACTATGAACACTGAAGCTTTCTTT	CASSHGQETMNTEAFF
TRBJ1-2	TRBV6-1	-	-	TGTGCCAGCAGTGAAGAGAGGGAAAACCCCAACTATGGCTACACCTTC	CASSEERENPNYGYTF
TRBJ2-3	TRBV9	once	-	TGTGCCAGCAGCGTAGGCGGGGCTAGCACAGATACGCAGTATTTT	CASSVGGASTDTQYF
TRBJ1-5	TRBV19	-	-	TGTGCCAGTAGTATTTTTGCGTATAGCAATCAGCCCCAGCATTTT	CASSIFAYSNQPQHF